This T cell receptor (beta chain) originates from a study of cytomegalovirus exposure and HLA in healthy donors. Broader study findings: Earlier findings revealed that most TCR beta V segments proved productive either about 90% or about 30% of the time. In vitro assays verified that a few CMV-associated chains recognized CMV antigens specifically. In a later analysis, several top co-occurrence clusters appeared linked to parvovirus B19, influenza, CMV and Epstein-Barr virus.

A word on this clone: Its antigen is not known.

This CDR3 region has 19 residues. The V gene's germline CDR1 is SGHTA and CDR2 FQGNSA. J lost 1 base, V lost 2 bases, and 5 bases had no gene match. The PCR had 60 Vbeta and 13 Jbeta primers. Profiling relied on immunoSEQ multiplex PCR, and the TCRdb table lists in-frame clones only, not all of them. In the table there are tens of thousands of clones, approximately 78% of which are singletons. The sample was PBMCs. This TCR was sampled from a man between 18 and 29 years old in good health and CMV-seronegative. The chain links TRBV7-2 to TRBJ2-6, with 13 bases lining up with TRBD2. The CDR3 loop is CASSLMTSGGLSGANVLTF. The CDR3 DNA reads TGTGCCAGCAGCTTAATGACTAGCGGGGGGTTATCTGGGGCCAACGTCCTGACTTTC.